Following are 23 T cell receptor beta chains from one sample sequenced in a study of cytomegalovirus exposure and HLA in healthy donors. Sequencing used immunoSEQ multiplex PCR; TCRdb keeps in-frame clones, though not all of them. The sample consists of 160,000 or so clones, around 85% of them appearing once. Source material: PBMCs. These receptors came from a man younger than 40 in good health and CMV-seropositive.

This clone was observed once. The genes are TRBV19 and TRBJ2-7; 8 bases are a match to TRBD2. Germline trimming cut 7 bases from V and 1 base from J; bases unmatched to any gene: 12. Looked up from germline, CDR1 is LNHDA and CDR2 is SQIVND (reference sequence). This CDR3 is 16 amino acids long. The CDR3 region is CASNGGASGGSYEQYF. The CDR3 DNA is TGTGCCAGTAATGGCGGTGCCAGCGGGGGATCCTACGAGCAGTACTTC.

This clone was detected once. The genes are TRBV13 and TRBJ1-3; TRBD1 matches at 8 bases. The CDR3 is 17 amino acids. Trimming took 3 bases from V and 1 from J; bases not matched to a gene: 8. Germline CDR1 PRHDT, CDR2 FYEKMQ (reference sequence). The CDR3 loop reads CASSFQQGVFSGNTIYF. DNA for the CDR3: TGTGCCAGCAGCTTTCAACAGGGGGTATTTTCTGGAAACACCATATATTTT.

The J gene is TRBJ2-3, the V gene TRBV18; possible D gene TRBD1, 5 bases. V lost 2 bases and J lost 3, with 15 bases in between. The CDR3 contains 16 residues. Germline V gene lookup returns CDR1 KGHSH and CDR2 LQKENI. CDR3 nucleotide sequence: TGTGCCAGCTCACCATTCGGGCAGGGTGGAACAGATACGCAGTATTTT. Protein product: CASSPFGQGGTDTQYF.

J is TRBJ1-4 and V is TRBV28; a weak D match, TRBD1 (5 bases). The CDR3 consists of 15 residues. The V and J ends lost 5 bases and 7 bases respectively, with 17 bases between them. Germline V gene data show CDR1 as MDHEN and CDR2 as SYDVKM. The DNA of the CDR3 is TGTGCCAGCAGTCTTTTGCGTGCGGGACCTGAAAAACTGTTTTTT. Residues: CASSLLRAGPEKLFF.

The chain carries TRBV13 and TRBJ2-7; TRBD1 matches at 7 bases. CDR3 length: 13 amino acids. Losses at the gene ends were 5 bases for V and 3 bases for J; bases not matched to a gene: 4. The V gene's germline CDR1 is PRHDT and CDR2 FYEKMQ (reference sequence). CDR3 protein: CASSLRQGYEQYF. The CDR3 nucleotides read TGTGCCAGCAGCCTACGACAGGGCTACGAGCAGTACTTC.

The chain combines TRBV4-2 with TRBJ2-7; D might be TRBD1 (5 bases). Per the germline V gene, CDR1 is LGHNA and CDR2 is YNFKEQ. V lost 0 bases, J lost 3 bases, and 9 bases lay in between. The length of the CDR3 is 14 residues. The DNA for the CDR3 is TGTGCCAGCAGCCAAGATGGGGCGTTCTACGAGCAGTACTTC. Protein product: CASSQDGAFYEQYF.

This chain connects TRBV5-4 to TRBJ2-7; D is perhaps TRBD1 (6 bases). The germline CDR1 and CDR2 sequences are SGHNT and YYREEE (reference sequence). This CDR3 has 13 amino acids. V shed 0 bases and J shed 4 bases, with 8 bases lying between them. DNA for the CDR3: TGTGCCAGCAGCTTGGCCCAGGGGTACGAGCAGTACTTC. Its translation: CASSLAQGYEQYF.

The chain uses TRBV19 and TRBJ1-5; 7 bases map to TRBD1. V lost 3 bases, J lost 4 bases, and 9 bases stayed unmatched. CDR3 length: 16 amino acids. CDR1 is LNHDA and CDR2 is SQIVND in the germline V gene (reference sequence). Here the CDR3 DNA reads TGTGCCAGTAGTATGGCAGGGGGAGGAAAAAATCAGCCCCAGCATTTT. This translates into CASSMAGGGKNQPQHF.

This rearrangement joins TRBV4-3 to TRBJ2-3, with unresolved D. The CDR3 sequence is 14 residues long. Trimming removed 3 bases from V and 2 bases from J, with 9 bases in between. Germline V CDR1 and CDR2: LGHNA, YSLEER. This chain's CDR3 is CASSHTPNTDTQYF. As DNA, the CDR3 is TGCGCCAGCAGCCATACCCCTAACACAGATACGCAGTATTTT.

This rearrangement joins TRBV15 to TRBJ2-7; tentatively, D is TRBD2 (6 bases). The germline CDR1 and CDR2 sequences are LNHNV and YYDKDF (reference sequence). V dropped 0 bases and J dropped 2 bases, with 20 bases sitting between them. The CDR3 spans 18 residues. The CDR3 spells CATSREGGSLTGAYEQYF. CDR3 nucleotide sequence: TGTGCCACCAGCAGAGAGGGGGGTTCTTTAACAGGAGCCTACGAGCAGTACTTC.

This sequence joins TRBV7-3 and TRBJ2-7, with 10 bases aligning to TRBD1. The CDR3 length is 15 residues. The V gene's germline CDR1 is SGHTA and CDR2 FQGTGA. J was trimmed by 2 bases and V by 1 base; bases with no gene match: 2. In DNA form, the CDR3 reads TGTGCCAGCAGCTTAAGCGGACAGGGGGCCTACGAGCAGTACTTC. Amino acid sequence: CASSLSGQGAYEQYF.

For the CDR3, the DNA is TGCGCCAGCAGCCCAACTAGCGGGGGGGCCTACGAGCAGTACTTC. Its translation: CASSPTSGGAYEQYF. V is TRBV4-3 and J is TRBJ2-7, with 13 bases identical to TRBD2. The CDR3 runs to 15 residues. CDR1 is LGHNA and CDR2 is YSLEER in the germline V gene. The J segment lost 2 bases and the V segment lost 4 bases, leaving 2 bases of the junction unmatched.

This chain links TRBV7-2 with TRBJ1-1; a possible D gene is TRBD1 (5 bases). The germline V gene has CDR1 SGHTA and CDR2 FQGNSA. The CDR3 spans 15 residues. V was shortened by 0 bases and J by 0 bases, with 8 bases between the two germline ends. CDR3 in amino acids: CASSLAGGMNTEAFF. CDR3 coding DNA: TGTGCCAGCAGCTTAGCCGGGGGAATGAACACTGAAGCTTTCTTT.

The CDR3 DNA reads as TGTGCCAGCAGCTTAGAACAGGGGGCGAACTATGGCTACACCTTC. It specifies CASSLEQGANYGYTF. The rearrangement joins TRBV7-9 to TRBJ1-2, with TRBD1 matching over 9 bases. Losses at the gene ends were 1 base for V and 2 bases for J; bases not matched to a gene: 2. Germline CDR1 is SEHNR and CDR2 is FQNEAQ (reference sequence). CDR3 length equals 15 residues.

The chain couples TRBV6-5 to TRBJ2-7; D call uncertain. V dropped 5 bases and J dropped 0 bases, with 5 bases sitting between them. Per the germline V gene, CDR1 is MNHEY and CDR2 is SVGAGI. The CDR3 totals 12 residues. The CDR3 spells CASSGRSYEQYF. In DNA, the CDR3 is TGTGCCAGCAGTGGCCGCTCCTACGAGCAGTACTTC.

This clone was observed once. The chain is built from TRBV7-2 and TRBJ2-5, with D hard to call. The CDR3 is made up of 14 amino acids. The V gene lost 6 bases and the J gene lost 5 bases, with 16 bases spanning the gap. Germline V gene lookup returns CDR1 SGHTA and CDR2 FQGNSA. The CDR3 loop is CASSPRLTLETQYF. CDR3 coding DNA: TGTGCCAGCAGTCCGCGCTTGACTTTGGAGACCCAGTACTTC.

The genes are TRBV11-2 and TRBJ2-4; D call uncertain. V shed 5 bases and J shed 1 base, with 18 bases lying between them. Germline values: CDR1 SGHAT, CDR2 FQNNGV. This CDR3 spans 17 amino acids. CDR3 nucleotides: TGTGCCAGCAGCGCCCCCGGTAGTTCGCTGGCCAAAAACATTCAGTACTTC. Its translation is CASSAPGSSLAKNIQYF.

The rearrangement joins TRBV27 to TRBJ2-7; D might be TRBD1 (5 bases). Trimming took off 3 bases at V and 6 bases at J, with 21 bases between the two ends. In germline, CDR1 is MNHEY, CDR2 SMNVEV (reference sequence). The CDR3 sequence is 16 residues long. The CDR3 sequence is CASSLGPFRDRGEQYF. CDR3 nucleotides: TGTGCCAGCAGTTTGGGCCCCTTCAGGGATAGGGGCGAGCAGTACTTC.

This clone was seen ten or more times. The V call is TRBV5-4, the J call TRBJ2-7, with TRBD1 matching over 7 bases. The V gene end was trimmed by 4 bases and the J gene end by 5 bases; junction bases not matched to a gene: 6. This CDR3 region has 13 residues. Germline V lookup: CDR1 SGHNT, CDR2 YYREEE (reference sequence). DNA of the CDR3: TGTGCCAGCAGCCTAGACAGGGCCAACGAGCAGTACTTC. Its protein product is CASSLDRANEQYF.

The gene calls are TRBV19 and TRBJ1-5; 9 nucleotides agree with TRBD1. The CDR3 contains 15 residues. Germline CDR1 is LNHDA and CDR2 is SQIVND (reference sequence). J gave up 1 base and V 7 bases, and 5 bases lay outside the gene matches. The chain's CDR3 is CASTQDRGSNQPQHF. In DNA form, the CDR3 reads TGTGCCAGTACCCAAGACAGGGGGAGCAATCAGCCCCAGCATTTT.

On this clone itself: A much larger clone is a single base away; this may be a read error. Other DNA sequences of this sample code for an identical CDR3. This chain connects TRBV19 to TRBJ1-2; 9 bases map to TRBD1. The CDR3 extends over 12 amino acids. The J segment lost 8 bases and the V segment lost 3 bases, leaving 1 base of the junction unmatched. Germline values: CDR1 LNHDA, CDR2 SQIVND (reference sequence). The CDR3 loop is CASSITGGGYTF. CDR3 nucleotides: TGTGCCAGTAGTATTACAGGGGGCGGCTACACCTTC.

This clone has just a few counts. The genes are TRBV2 and TRBJ2-7; D might be TRBD2 (6 bases). Germline V gene lookup returns CDR1 SNHLY and CDR2 FYNNEI. V lost 0 bases and J lost 6, with 12 bases in between. This CDR3 is 14 amino acids long. The CDR3 DNA follows: TGTGCCAGCAGTGAAGCCGGAGGGGAGGCCGAGCAGTACTTC. It is translated as CASSEAGGEAEQYF.

V is TRBV5-5 and J is TRBJ2-7; D possibly corresponds to TRBD1 (6 bases). The CDR3 has 14 residues. V was cut by 6 bases and J by 1 base, with 14 bases left in between. CDR1 and CDR2 (germline): SGHKS, YYEKEE (reference sequence). DNA of the CDR3: TGTGCCAGCACATGGACAGACCAATCCTACGAGCAGTACTTC. It translates to CASTWTDQSYEQYF. The full variable domain, with the rest looked up from reference TRBV5-5 and TRBJ2-7, is DAGVTQSPTHLIKTRGQQVTLRCSPISGHKSVSWYQQVLGQGPQFIFQYYEKEERGRGNFPDRFSARQFPNYSSELNVNALLLGDSALYLCASTWTDQSYEQYFGPGTRLTVT.